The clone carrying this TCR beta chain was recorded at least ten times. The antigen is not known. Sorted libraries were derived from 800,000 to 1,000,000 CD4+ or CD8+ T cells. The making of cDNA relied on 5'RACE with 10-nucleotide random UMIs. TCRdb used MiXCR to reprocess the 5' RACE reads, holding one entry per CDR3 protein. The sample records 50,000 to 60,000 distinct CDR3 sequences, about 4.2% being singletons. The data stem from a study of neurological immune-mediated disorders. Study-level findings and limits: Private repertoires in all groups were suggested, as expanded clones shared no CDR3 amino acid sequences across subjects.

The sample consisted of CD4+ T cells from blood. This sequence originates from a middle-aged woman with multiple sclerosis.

CDR3 coding DNA: TGCAGTGCTGGCGGACAGGGTATAAGGGAGACCCAGTACTTC. Its protein is CSAGGQGIRETQYF. V gene TRBV20-1 combines with J gene TRBJ2-5; 8 bases are a match to TRBD1. The J segment lost 5 bases and the V segment lost 5 bases, leaving 10 bases of the junction unmatched. Germline V gene data show CDR1 as DFQATT and CDR2 as SNEGSKA (reference sequence). This CDR3 has 14 residues.